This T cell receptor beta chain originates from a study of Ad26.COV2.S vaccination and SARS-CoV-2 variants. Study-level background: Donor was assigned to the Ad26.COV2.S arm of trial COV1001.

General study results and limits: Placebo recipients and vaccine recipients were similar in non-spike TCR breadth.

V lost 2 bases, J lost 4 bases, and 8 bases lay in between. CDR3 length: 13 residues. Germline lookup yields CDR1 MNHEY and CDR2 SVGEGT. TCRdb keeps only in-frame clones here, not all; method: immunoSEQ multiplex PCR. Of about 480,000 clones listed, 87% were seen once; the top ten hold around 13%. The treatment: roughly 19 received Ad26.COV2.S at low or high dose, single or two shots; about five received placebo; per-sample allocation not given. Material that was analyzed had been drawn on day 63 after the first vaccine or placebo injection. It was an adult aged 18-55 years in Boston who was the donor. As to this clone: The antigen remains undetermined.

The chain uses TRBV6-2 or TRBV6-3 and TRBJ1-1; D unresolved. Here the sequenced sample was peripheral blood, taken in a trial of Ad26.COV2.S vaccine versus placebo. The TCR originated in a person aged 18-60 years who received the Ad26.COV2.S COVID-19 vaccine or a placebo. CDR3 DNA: TGTGCCAGCAGTTACCGGACGGTCACTGAAGCTTTCTTT. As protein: CASSYRTVTEAFF.